This section outlines one TCR beta chain sequence together with its context. While infection was still active, Seattle patients were enrolled and then followed longitudinally. This specimen belongs to a study of blood T cell repertoires in COVID-19. Whole-study context: The United States, Italy and Spain were the sources of the acute and convalescent COVID-19 samples. T cells, B-cell-depleted T cells, or PBMCs provided the cDNA or gDNA that served as material.

Germline V gives CDR1 LGHDT, CDR2 YNNKEL (reference sequence). Trimming removed 0 bases from V and 2 bases from J, with 14 bases in between. The CDR3 is 17 residues long. Source study methods: Reference gene primer amplification yielded estimated nucleated cell counts. Repertoires were generated with immunoSEQ multiplex PCR, while TCRdb's copy carries only in-frame clones and drops some. The D gene and trimming were derived from the DNA, and the V and J assignments and clone size from that table. Of roughly 130,000 clones detected, 75% to 85% appear once; the ten largest clones hold 4.5% to 5%. The TCR was taken from a woman between 65 and 79 years old with COVID-19, enrolled during active disease. Sample: peripheral blood. The gene calls are TRBV3-1 (or the pseudogene TRBV3-2) and TRBJ1-3; no clear D. The CDR3 nucleotides read TGTGCCAGCAGCCAAGACAGCCAGGTCCAAGCTGGAAACACCATATATTTT. It encodes CASSQDSQVQAGNTIYF.